The source of this T cell receptor beta chain is a study of CD8 T cells in ankylosing spondylitis. The CDR3 loop spans 12 amino acids. Germline CDR1 reads SQVTM; CDR2 reads ANQGSEA. V lost 7 bases, J lost 3 bases, and 6 bases stayed unmatched. Turning to this clonotype: Its antigen is still unknown.

TCRdb recomputed calls from the 5' RACE reads with MiXCR, one row per CDR3 protein. The table has 300,000 to 350,000 distinct CDR3 sequences, 11% seen once. Overall study findings and caveats: Some motif variants had been reported before (in reactive arthritis synovial fluid and blood). CD8+ disease-linked clones were present at relatively low frequencies in blood. Significant enrichment of disease-linked clones was reported in matched ankylosing spondylitis synovial fluid.

The chain carries TRBV29-1 and TRBJ2-7, with 7 nucleotides matching TRBD1. The sequence derives from a female donor with ankylosing spondylitis or in good health (not recorded which). Sequencing used blood, either unsorted or a sorted T cell fraction (not recorded which). The CDR3 DNA reads as TGCAGCGCCACACAGGGGAACTACGAGCAGTACTTC. Translating it yields CSATQGNYEQYF.